This section outlines one TCR beta chain sequence together with its context. The target of this receptor is not known. Per-nucleotide qualities are absent, and no much larger clonotype sits a single base away. The sample belongs to a study of Graves' ophthalmopathy and Graves' hyperthyroidism (dated by TCRdb to 2016 to 2019). Background on the whole study: Peripheral blood samples were taken at the time of initial diagnosis, before any treatment was given. To tell Graves' ophthalmopathy apart from Graves' hyperthyroidism, and to predict which patients would progress to ophthalmopathy, the study relied on TCR beta repertoire signatures. In total, around 140 blood samples were TCR-sequenced: approximately 40 ophthalmopathy, 80 or so hyperthyroidism and some 17 hyperthyroidism-to-ophthalmopathy patients. A discovery set of 100 patients (43 ophthalmopathy, 57 stable hyperthyroidism) was enrolled to explore V-J signatures distinguishing ophthalmopathy from hyperthyroidism. An independent validation cohort comprised under 20 hyperthyroidism patients and roughly 15 patients who later progressed from hyperthyroidism to ophthalmopathy. In roughly six hyperthyroidism patients, the T-cell repertoires found in thyroid tissue were compared with those found in blood. Following sampling, methimazole starting at 30 mg daily was administered to hyperthyroidism patients, and high-dose intravenous methylprednisolone was administered to ophthalmopathy patients.

The ophthalmopathy patients had moderately to severely active disease, with a Clinical Activity Score of 3 or higher, a NOSPECS grade of 4 or higher, and a disease duration of less than 3 months. Patients with other autoimmune diseases, uncontrolled infections, pregnancy or lactation were excluded from the study. Clinical symptoms, serum thyroxine, TRAb, thyroid ultrasound and orbital computed tomography were used for diagnosis. Using Ficoll-Paque density gradient centrifugation, PBMCs were isolated from 10 ml of fresh peripheral blood. Total RNA was extracted using Trizol reagent, and RNA quality was checked on an Agilent 2100 Bioanalyzer. A distance of 16 bases separates the germline ends of V and J, which lose 4 bases and 6 bases respectively. CDR1 and CDR2 (LNHDA, SQIVND) derive from the germline V gene (reference sequence). The CDR3 has 15 amino acids, counting the end cysteine and phenylalanine. Only the CDR3 DNA stays, 45 bases, in frame from base 1.

For repertoire sequencing, the TCR beta CDR3 regions were amplified from RNA transcripts. The first round was an RT-PCR using HTBI primers with the Qiagen OneStep RT-PCR kit, and this first round was followed by a second-round multiplex PCR, then size selection and purification. Libraries were sequenced paired-end with 100 bp reads on an Illumina HiSeq2000. For the original study's pipeline: SOAPnuke was used to process the reads, removing any read that contained adapters or uncalled bases, had a mean Phred below 15, or lacked an exact match to the constant primer or identifier. COPE v1.2.5 was used to merge the high-quality paired reads. Clonotypes were defined as unique nucleotide sequences and were aligned to IMGT TRB V, D and J references using MiTCR v1.1. The analysis was limited to V-J combinations with a frequency above 0.0001, which together covered about 99% of the repertoires. A TCR clonal expansion and chaos score per V-J combination was defined as the ratio of F50 clonal expansion to chaos observed in the TCRdist matrix. Welch's t-statistics and random forest were used to narrow the features down to 13 V-J combinations, which were then fed into a naive Bayes classifier. The Morisita-Horn index was used to measure how similar the thyroid and blood repertoires were. TCRdb reran the public reads through fastp at Q25 and MiXCR, keeping productive beta chains. A single entry per CDR3 protein holds the most common genes and DNA from its merged rows. The authors' filters were not applied to this entry. The sample table shows under 350,000 distinct CDR3 sequences, and 17% are seen once. Together, the top ten hold about 12% of the sample.

Study-level results and caveats: Most of the expanded thyroid clonotypes with a frequency above 0.001 were also detected in blood, and it was suggested that the thyroid immune response may be reflected by blood repertoires. The 13-signature model separated ophthalmopathy from stable hyperthyroidism with 85% to 90% sensitivity and approximately 83% specificity in cross-validation, and 80%/75% in the test set. In validation, the model predicted ophthalmopathy progression with 55% to 71% sensitivity and roughly 78% specificity; some 13 predicted patients were CT-confirmed with GO in a median of approximately 6.5 months. Sample size was not predetermined statistically, and investigators were not blinded to group allocation.

Sample: peripheral blood. This TCR was recovered from an adult man with Graves' ophthalmopathy. The V and J genes are TRBV19 and TRBJ1-5; possibly the D gene is TRBD1, per 6 matching bases. This receptor carries the CDR3 CASSTSQGSGQPQHF. The nucleotide sequence reads as follows: TGTGCCAGTAGTACCTCTCAGGGGTCAGGTCAGCCCCAGCATTTT.